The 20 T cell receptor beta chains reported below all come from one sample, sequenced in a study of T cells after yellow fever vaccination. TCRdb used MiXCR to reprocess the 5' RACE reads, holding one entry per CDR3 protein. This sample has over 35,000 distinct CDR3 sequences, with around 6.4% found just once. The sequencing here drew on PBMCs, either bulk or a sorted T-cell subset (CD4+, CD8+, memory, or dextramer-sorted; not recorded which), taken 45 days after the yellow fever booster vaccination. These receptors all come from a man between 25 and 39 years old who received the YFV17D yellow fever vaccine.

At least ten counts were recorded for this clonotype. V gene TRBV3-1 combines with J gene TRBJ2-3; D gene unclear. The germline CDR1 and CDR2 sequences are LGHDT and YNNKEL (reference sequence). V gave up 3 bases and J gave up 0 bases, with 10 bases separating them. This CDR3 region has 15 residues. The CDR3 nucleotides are TGTGCCAGCAGCCAGAGCCTAGAGAGCACAGATACGCAGTATTTT. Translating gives CASSQSLESTDTQYF.

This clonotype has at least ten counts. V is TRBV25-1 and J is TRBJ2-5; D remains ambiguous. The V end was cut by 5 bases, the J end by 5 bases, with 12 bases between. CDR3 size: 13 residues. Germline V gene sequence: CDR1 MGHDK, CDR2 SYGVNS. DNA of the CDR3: TGTGCCAGCAGTCCTCACTCCGGGGAGACCCAGTACTTC. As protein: CASSPHSGETQYF.

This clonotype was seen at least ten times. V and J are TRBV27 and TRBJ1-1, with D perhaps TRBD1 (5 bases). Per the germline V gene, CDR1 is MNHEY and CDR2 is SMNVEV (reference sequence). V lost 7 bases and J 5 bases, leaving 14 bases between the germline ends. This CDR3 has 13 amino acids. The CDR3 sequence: CASTATAGTEAFF. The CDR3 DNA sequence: TGTGCCAGCACCGCGACAGCCGGGACTGAAGCTTTCTTT.

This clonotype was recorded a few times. The CDR3 nucleotides read TGTGCCAGTAGTCGGGAACCCTACTCCTACAATGAGCAGTTCTTC. Protein: CASSREPYSYNEQFF. This chain uses TRBV19 with TRBJ2-1, with a weak D call TRBD2 (5 bases). CDR1 and CDR2 (germline): LNHDA, SQIVND (reference sequence). V gave up 5 bases and J gave up 0 bases, with 11 bases separating them. CDR3 length: 15 amino acids. The full variable domain, rest sourced from reference TRBV19 and TRBJ2-1, is DGGITQSPKYLFRKEGQNVTLSCEQNLNHDAMYWYRQDPGQGLRLIYYSQIVNDFQKGDIAEGYSVSREKKESFPLTVTSAQKNPTAFYLCASSREPYSYNEQFFGPGTRLTVL.

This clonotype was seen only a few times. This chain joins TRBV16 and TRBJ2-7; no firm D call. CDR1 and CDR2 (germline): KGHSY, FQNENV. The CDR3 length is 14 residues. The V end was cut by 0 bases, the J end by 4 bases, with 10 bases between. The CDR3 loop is CASSQSPQQYEQYF. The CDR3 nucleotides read TGTGCCAGCAGCCAATCCCCCCAGCAATACGAGCAGTACTTC.

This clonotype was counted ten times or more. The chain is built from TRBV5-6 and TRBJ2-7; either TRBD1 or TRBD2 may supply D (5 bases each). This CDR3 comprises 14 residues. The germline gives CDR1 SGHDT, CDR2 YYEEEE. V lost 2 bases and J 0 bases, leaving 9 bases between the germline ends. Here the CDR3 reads CASSFRAGSYEQYF. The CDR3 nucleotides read TGTGCCAGCAGCTTCAGGGCGGGCTCCTACGAGCAGTACTTC.

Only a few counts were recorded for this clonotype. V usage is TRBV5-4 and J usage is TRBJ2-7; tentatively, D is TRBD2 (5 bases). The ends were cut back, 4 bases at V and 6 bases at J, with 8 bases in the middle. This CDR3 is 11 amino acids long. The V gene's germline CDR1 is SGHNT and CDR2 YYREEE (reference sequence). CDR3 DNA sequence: TGTGCCAGCAGCGGCGGAGGCGAGCAGTACTTC. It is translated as CASSGGGEQYF.

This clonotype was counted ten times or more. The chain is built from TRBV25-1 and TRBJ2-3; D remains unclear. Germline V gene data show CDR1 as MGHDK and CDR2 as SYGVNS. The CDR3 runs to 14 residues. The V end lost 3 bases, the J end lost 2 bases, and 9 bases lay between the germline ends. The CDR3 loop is CASSDLSLTDTQYF. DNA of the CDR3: TGTGCCAGCAGTGACCTAAGCCTCACAGATACGCAGTATTTT.

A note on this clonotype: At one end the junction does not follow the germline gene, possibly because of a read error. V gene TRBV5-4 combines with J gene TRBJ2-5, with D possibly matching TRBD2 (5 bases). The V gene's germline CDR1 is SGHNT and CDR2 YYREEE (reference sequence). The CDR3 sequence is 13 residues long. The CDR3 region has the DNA TGTGCCAGCAGCTCGGGGATCCAAGAGAACCAGTACTTC. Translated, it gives CASSSGIQENQYF.

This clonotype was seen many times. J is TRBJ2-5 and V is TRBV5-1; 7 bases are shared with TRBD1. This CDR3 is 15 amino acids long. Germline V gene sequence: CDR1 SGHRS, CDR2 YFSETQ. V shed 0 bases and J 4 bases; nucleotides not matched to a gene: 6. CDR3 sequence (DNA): TGCGCCAGCAGCTTGGGACAGGGCGGAGGAGAGACCCAGTACTTC. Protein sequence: CASSLGQGGGETQYF.

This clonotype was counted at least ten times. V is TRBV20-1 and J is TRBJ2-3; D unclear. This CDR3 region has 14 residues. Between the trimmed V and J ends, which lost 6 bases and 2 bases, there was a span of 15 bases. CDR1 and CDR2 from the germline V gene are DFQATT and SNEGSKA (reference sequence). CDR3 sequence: CSAKVSPITDTQYF. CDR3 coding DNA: TGCAGTGCGAAGGTGTCTCCGATCACAGATACGCAGTATTTT.

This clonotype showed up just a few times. The CDR3 nucleotides are TGTGCCAGCAGTTACCCCGTTCCATTTGGCGGGGTAGGGGGTTACGAGCAGTACTTC. As protein: CASSYPVPFGGVGGYEQYF. This chain uses TRBV6-5 with TRBJ2-7; either TRBD1 or TRBD2 may supply D (6 bases each). Germline CDR1 is MNHEY and CDR2 is SVGAGI. Deletions cut 2 bases from V and 4 bases from J, with 27 bases between. The CDR3 contains 19 residues.

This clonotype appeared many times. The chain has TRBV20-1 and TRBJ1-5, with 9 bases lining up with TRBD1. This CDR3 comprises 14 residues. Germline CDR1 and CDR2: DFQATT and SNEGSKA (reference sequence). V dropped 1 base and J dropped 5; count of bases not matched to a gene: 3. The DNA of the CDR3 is TGCAGTGCTAGAGGTGACAGGGGGGATCAGCCCCAGCATTTT. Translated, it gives CSARGDRGDQPQHF.

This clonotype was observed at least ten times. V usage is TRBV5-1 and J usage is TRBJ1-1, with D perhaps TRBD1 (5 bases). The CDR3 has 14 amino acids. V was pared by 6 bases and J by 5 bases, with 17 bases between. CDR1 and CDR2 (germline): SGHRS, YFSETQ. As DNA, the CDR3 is TGCGCCAGCACCCCGGGAGGGGCTAATACTGAAGCTTTCTTT. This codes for CASTPGGANTEAFF.

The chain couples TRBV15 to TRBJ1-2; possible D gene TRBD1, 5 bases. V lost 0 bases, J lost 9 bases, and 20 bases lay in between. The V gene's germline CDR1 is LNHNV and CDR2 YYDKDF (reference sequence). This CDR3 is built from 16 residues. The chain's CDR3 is CATSRDRGFEGNRYTF. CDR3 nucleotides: TGTGCCACCAGCAGAGATCGCGGGTTTGAGGGGAATCGCTACACCTTC.

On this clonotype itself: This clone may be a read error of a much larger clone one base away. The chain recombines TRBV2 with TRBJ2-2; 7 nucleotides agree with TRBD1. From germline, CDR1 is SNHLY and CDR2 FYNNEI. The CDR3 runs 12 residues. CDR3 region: CDSSVQGWELFF. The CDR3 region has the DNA TGTGACAGCAGTGTACAGGGGTGGGAGCTGTTTTTT.

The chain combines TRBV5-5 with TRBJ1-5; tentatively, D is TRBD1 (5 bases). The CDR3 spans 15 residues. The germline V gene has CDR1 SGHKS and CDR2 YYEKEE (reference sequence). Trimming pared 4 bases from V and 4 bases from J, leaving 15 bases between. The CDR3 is CASSLGTAVNQPQHF. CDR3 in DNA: TGTGCCAGCAGCCTTGGGACTGCCGTTAATCAGCCCCAGCATTTT.

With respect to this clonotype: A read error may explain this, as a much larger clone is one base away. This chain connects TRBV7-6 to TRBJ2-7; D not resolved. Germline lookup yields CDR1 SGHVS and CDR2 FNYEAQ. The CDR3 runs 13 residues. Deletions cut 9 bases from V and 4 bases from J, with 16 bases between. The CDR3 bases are TGTGCCAGGAGCGCAGACGATGGGTACGAGCAGTACTTC. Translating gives CARSADDGYEQYF.

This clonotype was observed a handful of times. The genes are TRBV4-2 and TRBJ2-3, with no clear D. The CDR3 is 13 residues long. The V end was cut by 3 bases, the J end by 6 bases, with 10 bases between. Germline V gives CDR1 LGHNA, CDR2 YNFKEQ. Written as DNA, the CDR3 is TGTGCCAGCAGCCACGTTCCCCCGGATACGCAGTATTTT. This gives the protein CASSHVPPDTQYF.

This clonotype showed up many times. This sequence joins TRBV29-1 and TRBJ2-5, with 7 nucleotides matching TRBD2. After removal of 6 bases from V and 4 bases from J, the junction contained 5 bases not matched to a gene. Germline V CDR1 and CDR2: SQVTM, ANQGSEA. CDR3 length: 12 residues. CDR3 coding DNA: TGCAGCGTCCGCGGGGGTTCAGAGACCCAGTACTTC. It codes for CSVRGGSETQYF.